This T cell receptor (beta chain) was sequenced in a study of blood T cell repertoires in COVID-19. Study as a whole: T cells, B-cell-depleted T cells, or PBMCs supplied cDNA or gDNA.

This CDR3 has 14 amino acids. The V gene's germline CDR1 is SGDLS and CDR2 YYNGEE. The trim removed 5 bases at V and 5 bases at J, leaving 3 bases unmatched. This clone was counted a single time. In the original analysis: Estimation of nucleated cell counts relied on the amplification of reference gene primers. Generated by immunoSEQ multiplex PCR, the TCRdb table keeps only in-frame clones and is missing some. The D gene and trimming were derived from the DNA, and the V and J assignments and clone size from that table. Among about 150,000 clones, 90% were seen once, and the ten largest hold 0.53%. The TCR originated in a man in his fifties or sixties with acute or convalescent COVID-19. Sequenced sample: peripheral blood. The genes are TRBV9 and TRBJ1-6, with TRBD1 matching over 8 bases. As DNA, the CDR3 is TGTGCCAGCAGGGCAGGGGGCGATAATTCACCCCTCCACTTT. Translating gives CASRAGGDNSPLHF.